A selection of T cell receptor beta chains follows, all from one sample in a study of blood T cell repertoires in COVID-19. Sequencing was performed with immunoSEQ multiplex PCR; in TCRdb, only in-frame clones are kept and a portion is missing. In the table there are some 290,000 clones, 75% to 90% of which are singletons. Sequencing input: peripheral blood. The receptors shown here come from a woman between 50 and 59 years old who had recovered from COVID-19. Both conserved end residues are part of each CDR3. Fields, in order: D gene, clone size, J gene, CDR3 length, V gene, CDR3 protein, CDR3 DNA. D genes are given only for firm matches. The size field is filled for only some rows; it gives once, few, many or a size class.

>-|-|TRBJ2-7|16|TRBV27
CASTIRSGPGPYEQYF
TGTGCCAGCACCATCCGTAGCGGACCCGGTCCCTACGAGCAGTACTTC
>TRBD2|-|TRBJ2-7|15|TRBV27
CASSKGTSGRNEQYF
TGTGCCAGCAGTAAAGGGACTAGCGGGAGGAACGAGCAGTACTTC
>-|-|TRBJ1-3|17|TRBV6-2/TRBV6-3
CASSYSGDRKNGNTIYF
TGTGCCAGCAGTTACTCGGGCGACAGGAAAAATGGAAACACCATATATTTT
>-|-|TRBJ1-1|15|TRBV4-1
CASSPHRGASTEAFF
TGCGCCAGCAGCCCCCACCGGGGGGCGAGCACTGAAGCTTTCTTT
>-|-|TRBJ1-1|14|TRBV7-2
CASSFRGGDTEAFF
TGTGCCAGCAGCTTCAGGGGAGGGGACACTGAAGCTTTCTTT
>-|-|TRBJ2-7|15|TRBV7-2
CASSLGYRANYEQYF
TGTGCCAGCAGCTTAGGGTACAGGGCTAACTACGAGCAGTACTTC
>TRBD2|-|TRBJ2-2|14|TRBV15
CATSRDRGAGELFF
TGTGCCACCAGCAGAGATCGGGGGGCCGGGGAGCTGTTTTTT
>TRBD1|-|TRBJ1-1|12|TRBV18
CASSPSTGEAFF
TGTGCCAGCTCACCATCGACAGGGGAAGCTTTCTTT
>TRBD2|-|TRBJ2-2|17|TRBV9
CASSVEIAGSGAGELFF
TGTGCCAGCAGCGTAGAAATAGCGGGGAGTGGGGCCGGGGAGCTGTTTTTT
>-|-|TRBJ1-2|12|TRBV28
CASSSGRYGYTF
TGTGCCAGCAGTTCAGGTCGATATGGCTACACCTTC
>-|-|TRBJ1-2|12|TRBV28
CASDTGNRGYTF
TGTGCCAGTGACACAGGGAATCGTGGCTACACCTTC
>-|-|TRBJ1-1|15|TRBV29-1
CSVKYLGHLNTEAFF
TGCAGCGTGAAATATCTCGGACACTTAAACACTGAAGCTTTCTTT
>TRBD1|-|TRBJ1-1|13|TRBV6-5
CASSSRQGMEAFF
TGTGCCAGCAGTTCCAGACAGGGTATGGAAGCTTTCTTT
>TRBD2|-|TRBJ2-1|15|TRBV6-5
CASKPGLEAYNEQFF
TGTGCCAGCAAGCCGGGACTAGAAGCCTACAATGAGCAGTTCTTC
>-|-|TRBJ1-2|14|TRBV27
CASSFRGGGGGYTF
TGTGCCAGCAGTTTCCGTGGGGGGGGAGGTGGCTACACCTTC
>-|-|TRBJ1-1|13|TRBV29-1
CSVAREEDTEAFF
TGCAGCGTTGCTAGGGAGGAGGACACTGAAGCTTTCTTT
>TRBD2|-|TRBJ2-3|16|TRBV11-3
CASSYERGATTDTQYF
TGTGCCAGCAGCTATGAGCGGGGGGCTACGACAGATACGCAGTATTTT
>TRBD1|-|TRBJ1-1|17|TRBV14
CASSQDSGQTGVNEAFF
TGTGCCAGCAGCCAAGATTCGGGACAGACAGGGGTTAATGAAGCTTTCTTT
>TRBD1|few|TRBJ1-2|14|TRBV7-9
CASSPPDRDYGYTF
TGTGCCAGCAGCCCGCCGGACAGGGACTATGGCTACACCTTC
>-|-|TRBJ2-7|13|TRBV12-3/TRBV12-4
CASSSASFNEQYF
TGTGCCAGCAGTTCGGCTAGCTTCAACGAGCAGTACTTC
>-|-|TRBJ2-7|13|TRBV7-9
CASSRDIASEQYF
TGTGCCAGCAGCCGGGACATCGCCTCCGAGCAGTACTTC
>TRBD1|few|TRBJ1-1|14|TRBV5-4
CASSFGRGDTEAFF
TGTGCCAGCAGCTTCGGCAGGGGGGACACTGAAGCTTTCTTT
>-|-|TRBJ1-4|13|TRBV6-2/TRBV6-3
CASSYPGIEKLFF
TGTGCCAGCAGTTACCCAGGGATCGAAAAACTGTTTTTT
>-|once|TRBJ1-2|11|TRBV2
CASQAGRGYTF
TGTGCCAGCCAGGCGGGGCGAGGCTACACCTTC
>TRBD1|-|TRBJ2-7|15|TRBV6-5
CASSWGQPRSYEQYF
TGTGCCAGCAGTTGGGGACAGCCAAGATCCTACGAGCAGTACTTC
>-|-|TRBJ2-2|13|TRBV24-1
CATSPTRSGELFF
TGTGCCACCAGTCCCACTAGATCCGGGGAGCTGTTTTTT
>-|-|TRBJ1-1|11|TRBV28
CASRSNTEAFF
TGTGCCAGCCGGTCGAACACTGAAGCTTTCTTT
>TRBD2|once|TRBJ2-3|17|TRBV28
CASSTLWTSGETDTQYF
TGTGCCAGCAGTACCCTCTGGACTAGCGGTGAAACAGATACGCAGTATTTT
>-|-|TRBJ1-1|13|TRBV7-2
CASSLGFFGEAFF
TGTGCCAGCAGCTTAGGGTTTTTCGGTGAAGCTTTCTTT
>TRBD1|few|TRBJ1-5|15|TRBV2
CASSERQGSNQPQHF
TGTGCCAGCAGTGAAAGACAGGGTAGCAATCAGCCCCAGCATTTT
>-|-|TRBJ2-2|15|TRBV11-2
CASSWVAGATGELFF
TGTGCCAGCAGTTGGGTCGCAGGGGCGACCGGGGAGCTGTTTTTT
>-|-|TRBJ1-5|15|TRBV5-8
CASSLAGGGNQPQHF
TGTGCCAGCAGCTTGGCGGGGGGGGGCAATCAGCCCCAGCATTTT
>-|-|TRBJ2-7|13|TRBV29-1
CSVEQGSSYEQYF
TGCAGCGTTGAACAGGGAAGCTCCTACGAGCAGTACTTC
>-|-|TRBJ2-5|11|TRBV19
CATRGQETQYF
TGTGCGACGCGCGGGCAAGAGACCCAGTACTTC
>TRBD1|-|TRBJ1-2|15|TRBV29-1
CSVRDRGQLGYGYTF
TGCAGCGTGAGGGACAGGGGCCAACTAGGCTATGGCTACACCTTC
>TRBD2|-|TRBJ2-5|14|TRBV7-3
CASSPGLVQETQYF
TGTGCCAGCAGCCCGGGACTAGTCCAAGAGACCCAGTACTTC
>-|-|TRBJ1-1|13|TRBV2
CASSRGGLAEAFF
TGTGCCAGCAGTAGAGGGGGTCTGGCTGAAGCTTTCTTT
>TRBD2|-|TRBJ2-7|18|TRBV2
CASSVLQLTSGGWNEQYF
TGTGCCAGCAGTGTCCTGCAACTTACTAGCGGGGGGTGGAACGAGCAGTACTTC
>-|-|TRBJ1-4|14|TRBV15
CATSRDRGDQGMFF
TGTGCCACCAGCAGAGATAGGGGTGATCAGGGTATGTTTTTT
>-|-|TRBJ2-3|12|TRBV9
CASSGSATSQYF
TGTGCCAGCAGCGGCTCCGCCACATCGCAGTATTTT
>TRBD1|-|TRBJ1-3|14|TRBV6-5
CASTWDSSGNTIYF
TGTGCCAGCACGTGGGACAGCTCTGGAAACACCATATATTTT
>TRBD1|-|TRBJ2-1|14|TRBV27
CASSFTGDRDEQFF
TGTGCCAGCAGTTTCACCGGGGACAGGGATGAGCAGTTCTTC
>TRBD2|-|TRBJ2-1|16|TRBV4-3
CASRGVGSGGAYEQFF
TGCGCCAGCAGGGGTGTAGGAAGCGGGGGGGCCTATGAGCAGTTCTTC
>-|-|TRBJ2-1|12|TRBV7-8
CASSPRYYEQFF
TGTGCCAGCAGCCCGCGTTATTATGAGCAGTTCTTC
>-|-|TRBJ1-2|13|TRBV5-8
CASSWGQNYGYTF
TGTGCCAGCAGCTGGGGACAAAACTATGGCTACACCTTC